The 22 T cell receptor beta chains in this list originate from one sample, sequenced in a study of T cell responses to AZD1222 COVID-19 vaccine. Generated by immunoSEQ multiplex PCR, the TCRdb table keeps only in-frame clones and is missing some. The sample has under 150,000 clones, roughly 93% seen once; the top ten hold just under 2%. The sequencing here drew on peripheral blood, taken 28 days after the second AZD1222 dose. These receptors all stem from an adult who received the AZD1222 COVID-19 vaccine.

The chain recombines TRBV5-6 with TRBJ1-5, with D possibly being TRBD1 (6 bases). With 0 bases removed from V and 6 bases from J, the gap between germline ends came to 19 bases. Germline CDR1 and CDR2: SGHDT and YYEEEE. The CDR3 is 17 amino acids. The chain's CDR3 is CASSLASTRGFVQPQHF. The CDR3 DNA reads TGTGCCAGCAGCTTGGCCTCCACAAGGGGGTTCGTTCAGCCCCAGCATTTT.

The gene calls are TRBV5-1 and TRBJ1-2; possible D gene TRBD1, 6 bases. Germline CDR1 SGHRS, CDR2 YFSETQ. V was cut by 4 bases and J by 1 base, with 8 bases left in between. The CDR3 is 13 amino acids. DNA of the CDR3: TGCGCCAGCAGCCTACAGGGTAACTATGGCTACACCTTC. Encoded protein: CASSLQGNYGYTF.

This clone was detected only a few times. The V and J genes are TRBV6-5 and TRBJ1-5, with 10 bases identical to TRBD1. Trimming cost V 5 bases and J 6 bases; bases outside gene matches: 1. Germline CDR1 and CDR2: MNHEY and SVGAGI. There are 13 residues in the CDR3. CDR3 nucleotide sequence: TGTGCCAGCAGTCGACAGGGGGCTCAGCCCCAGCATTTT. Its protein is CASSRQGAQPQHF.

The J gene is TRBJ2-1, the V gene TRBV27, with D hard to call. Germline V gives CDR1 MNHEY, CDR2 SMNVEV (reference sequence). Trimming pared 5 bases from V and 6 bases from J, leaving 20 bases between. The CDR3 runs 16 residues. Written as DNA, the CDR3 is TGTGCCAGCAGTCTTCGGTGGGGTCCCCGGACCAATGAGCAGTTCTTC. Its translation is CASSLRWGPRTNEQFF.

This clone was detected only once. V and J are TRBV12-5 and TRBJ2-1, with 13 bases identical to TRBD2. The CDR3 runs 15 residues. The junction had 5 bases not matched to a gene; V was cut back by 5 bases and J by 7 bases. The germline V gene has CDR1 LGHNT and CDR2 FRNRAP. The CDR3 spells CASGLGTSGENEQFF. CDR3 coding DNA: TGTGCTAGTGGTCTCGGGACTAGCGGGGAGAATGAGCAGTTCTTC.

The chain carries TRBV27 and TRBJ2-1, with 9 bases identical to TRBD2. The germline V gene encodes CDR1 MNHEY and CDR2 SMNVEV (reference sequence). This CDR3 comprises 16 residues. Germline trimming cut 4 bases from V and 6 bases from J; bases unmatched to any gene: 10. The CDR3 nucleotides read TGTGCCAGCAGTTCCCCCCTGAGCGGGGGGTCCAATGAGCAGTTCTTC. This encodes CASSSPLSGGSNEQFF.

This chain connects TRBV19 to TRBJ1-2; tentative D call: TRBD1 (6 bases). The germline V gene encodes CDR1 LNHDA and CDR2 SQIVND (reference sequence). The CDR3 is 13 residues long. The germline V and J ends were trimmed by 1 base and 8 bases, with 11 bases remaining between them. The CDR3 loop is CASSIGGGRGYTF. CDR3 in DNA: TGTGCCAGTAGTATAGGAGGGGGGCGAGGCTACACCTTC.

The chain combines TRBV18 with TRBJ2-1; D is perhaps TRBD1 (5 bases). The V end lost 0 bases, the J end lost 4 bases, and 13 bases lay between the germline ends. Germline CDR1 reads KGHSH; CDR2 reads LQKENI. This CDR3 has 16 residues. The CDR3 sequence: CASSPPGLDRYNEQFF. CDR3 nucleotides: TGTGCCAGCTCACCACCGGGGCTAGACAGATACAATGAGCAGTTCTTC. Combining the CDR3 with reference TRBV18 and TRBJ2-1 gives the whole variable domain NAGVMQNPRHLVRRRGQEARLRCSPMKGHSHVYWYRQLPEEGLKFMVYLQKENIIDESGMPKERFSAEFPKEGPSILRIQQVVRGDSAAYFCASSPPGLDRYNEQFFGPGTRLTVL.

The gene calls are TRBV11-2 and TRBJ2-1, with a tentative D call TRBD2 (5 bases). The CDR3 length is 14 residues. V was cut by 4 bases and J by 15 bases, with 22 bases left in between. The V gene's germline CDR1 is SGHAT and CDR2 FQNNGV. In nucleotides, the CDR3 is TGTGCCAGCAGCTCCACCCGGGCCCCAGCGGTTCGGTTCTTC. Translation gives CASSSTRAPAVRFF.

V usage is TRBV6-1 and J usage is TRBJ1-5; D not resolved. Germline V gene lookup returns CDR1 MNHNS and CDR2 SASEGT. The V gene lost 3 bases and the J gene lost 0 bases, with 9 bases spanning the gap. The CDR3 length is 15 residues. Written as DNA, the CDR3 is TGTGCCAGCAGTGAGGCCGGCCTTAGCAATCAGCCCCAGCATTTT. This gives the protein CASSEAGLSNQPQHF.

The chain has TRBV18 and TRBJ1-5, with D perhaps matching TRBD1 (5 bases). CDR3 length: 14 amino acids. Germline CDR1 reads KGHSH; CDR2 reads LQKENI. Trimming took 8 bases from V and 5 from J, leaving 16 bases between them. CDR3 bases: TGTGCCAGCACTACAGGCCCCTCTGATCAGCCCCAGCATTTT. This codes for CASTTGPSDQPQHF. Full variable domain (rest looked up from reference TRBV18 and TRBJ1-5): NAGVMQNPRHLVRRRGQEARLRCSPMKGHSHVYWYRQLPEEGLKFMVYLQKENIIDESGMPKERFSAEFPKEGPSILRIQQVVRGDSAAYFCASTTGPSDQPQHFGDGTRLSIL.

This rearrangement joins TRBV10-3 to TRBJ1-1; D not resolved. Trimming removed 8 bases at V and 1 base at J, with 14 bases between. CDR1 ENHRY and CDR2 SYGVKD come from the germline V gene. This CDR3 is 14 amino acids long. The CDR3 reads CAISSQARNTEAFF. The CDR3 nucleotides read TGTGCCATCTCTTCGCAAGCAAGGAACACTGAAGCTTTCTTT.

The V gene is TRBV19, the J gene TRBJ2-1; 7 bases line up with TRBD2. The germline V gene has CDR1 LNHDA and CDR2 SQIVND (reference sequence). The CDR3 covers 13 residues. V lost 6 bases and J lost 7; bases outside the gene matches: 6. DNA for the CDR3: TGTGCCAGTAGGAGTGGACTAGGTAATGAGCAGTTCTTC. Amino acid sequence: CASRSGLGNEQFF.

The chain recombines TRBV15 with TRBJ2-1, with TRBD2 identical over 9 bases. With 0 bases clipped from V and 5 bases from J, the junction kept 8 bases outside the gene matches. The CDR3 is made up of 17 amino acids. The germline CDR1 and CDR2 sequences are LNHNV and YYDKDF (reference sequence). The CDR3 spells CATSRDGLAGYDNEQFF. Written as DNA, the CDR3 is TGTGCCACCAGCAGAGATGGGCTAGCGGGATACGACAATGAGCAGTTCTTC.

V and J are TRBV13 and TRBJ2-2, with D uncertain. With 5 bases removed from V and 4 bases from J, the gap between germline ends came to 17 bases. Germline CDR1 is PRHDT and CDR2 is FYEKMQ (reference sequence). CDR3 size: 16 residues. DNA for the CDR3: TGTGCCAGCAGCCGCCCCCCCGCGCTGGGCACCGGGGAGCTGTTTTTT. It is translated as CASSRPPALGTGELFF.

The chain combines TRBV2 with TRBJ2-1; TRBD2 matches at 10 bases. Germline CDR1 reads SNHLY; CDR2 reads FYNNEI. This CDR3 contains 14 residues. J gave up 2 bases and V 5 bases, and 0 bases lay outside the gene matches. CDR3 in DNA: TGTGCCAGCAGTCTAGCGGGGGCCTACAATGAGCAGTTCTTC. Its protein product is CASSLAGAYNEQFF. The full variable domain, completed using reference TRBV2 and TRBJ2-1, is EPEVTQTPSHQVTQMGQEVILRCVPISNHLYFYWYRQILGQKVEFLVSFYNNEISEKSEIFDDQFSVERPDGSNFTLKIRSTKLEDSAMYFCASSLAGAYNEQFFGPGTRLTVL.

This rearrangement joins TRBV7-2 to TRBJ1-2; 7 bases align to TRBD1. The CDR3 has 13 amino acids. Per the germline V gene, CDR1 is SGHTA and CDR2 is FQGNSA. J lost 8 bases, V lost 1 base, and 4 bases had no gene match. The CDR3 coding sequence is TGTGCCAGCAGCTTAGGACAGGGCTACGGCTACACCTTC. Protein sequence: CASSLGQGYGYTF.

This CDR3 reads CSVGTSGSTDTQYF. Here the CDR3 DNA reads TGCAGCGTTGGGACTAGCGGGAGCACAGATACGCAGTATTTT. The genes are TRBV29-1 and TRBJ2-3; 11 bases are a match to TRBD2. V lost 4 bases, J lost 0 bases, and 0 bases stayed unmatched. CDR1 and CDR2 (germline): SQVTM, ANQGSEA. The CDR3 has 14 amino acids.

This chain links TRBV5-6 with TRBJ2-5, with TRBD2 identical over 12 bases. CDR1 is SGHDT and CDR2 is YYEEEE in the germline V gene. The CDR3 has 18 residues. With V trimmed by 0 bases and J by 4 bases, 10 bases remained unmatched. The CDR3 sequence is CASSLAVGLAGGRETQYF. CDR3 nucleotides: TGTGCCAGCAGCTTGGCGGTCGGGCTAGCGGGGGGGCGAGAGACCCAGTACTTC.

The V call is TRBV7-6, the J call TRBJ2-7; TRBD1 matches 9 bases. CDR1 and CDR2 from the germline V gene are SGHVS and FNYEAQ. After removal of 6 bases from V and 9 bases from J, the junction contained 15 bases not matched to a gene. The CDR3 spans 15 residues. The CDR3 sequence is CASSFSREGQGGQYF. The CDR3 DNA sequence: TGTGCCAGCAGTTTTAGTAGAGAGGGACAGGGCGGGCAGTACTTC.

The V and J genes are TRBV9 and TRBJ1-5; D gene uncertain. V was shortened by 3 bases and J by 6 bases, with 10 bases between the two germline ends. The CDR3 consists of 13 residues. CDR1 SGDLS and CDR2 YYNGEE come from the germline V gene. The CDR3 protein is CASSAAVGQPQHF. CDR3 in DNA: TGTGCCAGCAGCGCCGCCGTAGGTCAGCCCCAGCATTTT.

This chain connects TRBV10-3 to TRBJ2-7, with 11 bases matching TRBD2. The CDR3 has 15 amino acids. With V trimmed by 2 bases and J by 4 bases, 4 bases remained unmatched. Looked up from germline, CDR1 is ENHRY and CDR2 is SYGVKD. This chain's CDR3 is CAISETSGGGYEQYF. CDR3 DNA: TGTGCCATCAGTGAGACTAGCGGGGGCGGATACGAGCAGTACTTC.